The rows below give T cell receptor beta chains drawn from one sample of a study of early stage breast cancer tumors. Data came from immunoSEQ multiplex PCR; TCRdb stores just in-frame clones and leaves some out. The sample gives about 72,000 clones, more than 60% of which show up once; roughly 3% is in the top ten. Sequenced input: blood. All receptors come from a person in their sixties with breast cancer. Both conserved end residues are part of each CDR3. A D gene is named only where the DNA matches it firmly. Only part of the rows carry a size: once, few, many, or a class if the clone is expanded.

j_call,d_call,v_call,clone_size,cdr3_nt,cdr3_aa
TRBJ2-7,TRBD2,TRBV15,-,TGTGCCACCAGCAGAGATCGGGGGGGGGAAGGGTCCTACGAGCAGTACTTC,CATSRDRGGEGSYEQYF
TRBJ1-4,-,TRBV4-3,-,TGCGCCAGCAGCCAGTCTCTTCAGGGCCGAAATGAAAAACTGTTTTTT,CASSQSLQGRNEKLFF
TRBJ2-3,-,TRBV7-9,-,TGTGCCAGCAGCTTAGGAAGACTAGGCCCCTCCACAGATACGCAGTATTTT,CASSLGRLGPSTDTQYF
TRBJ2-7,TRBD2,TRBV19,once,TGTGCCAGTAGTATCTTTAGCGGGGGGCTGTACGAGCAGTACTTC,CASSIFSGGLYEQYF
TRBJ2-2,-,TRBV5-6,-,TGTGCCAGCAGCTTGGTTCGGACGAACACCGGGGAGCTGTTTTTT,CASSLVRTNTGELFF
TRBJ2-3,TRBD1,TRBV5-4,-,TGTGCCAGCAGCTATGACCCCGGGACAGGGTCAACGCAGTATTTT,CASSYDPGTGSTQYF
TRBJ2-3,-,TRBV28,-,TGTGCCAGCAGTTCCCATCAGTGGGGGAGGCCGAGCACAGATACGCAGTATTTT,CASSSHQWGRPSTDTQYF
TRBJ2-7,TRBD2,TRBV28,-,TGTGCCAGCAGTTTATTTGCGGGAGCCTACGAGCAGTACTTC,CASSLFAGAYEQYF
TRBJ2-1,TRBD1,TRBV7-3,-,TGTGCCAGCAGCTTACCGGGACAGGGTCTGAATGAGCAGTTCTTC,CASSLPGQGLNEQFF
TRBJ2-5,-,TRBV25-1,-,TGTGCCAGCAGTGAAGTGGGTCTAGAGACCCAGTACTTC,CASSEVGLETQYF
TRBJ2-7,-,TRBV7-2,-,TGTGCCAGCAGCTACCTCGGGGACGAGCAGTACTTC,CASSYLGDEQYF
TRBJ2-5,TRBD2,TRBV5-6,-,TGTGCCAGCAGATTAGCGGGGGGGGAAGAGACCCAGTACTTC,CASRLAGGEETQYF
TRBJ1-2,-,TRBV11-2,-,TGTGCCAGCAGCCCCTCGCTAGCTAACTATGGCTACACCTTC,CASSPSLANYGYTF
TRBJ1-2,-,TRBV5-1,few,TGCGCCAGCAGCCTTGGGGGGGTTAATGGCTACACCTTC,CASSLGGVNGYTF
TRBJ1-6,-,TRBV27,-,TGTGCCAGCAGGGTTAGCAGGAATTCACCCCTCCACTTT,CASRVSRNSPLHF
TRBJ2-7,-,TRBV10-1,few,TGCGCCAGCAGTGAGCGGGGCAGGGGAGAGGACGAGCAGTACTTC,CASSERGRGEDEQYF
TRBJ1-5,-,TRBV4-1,-,TGCGCCAGCAGCACCTTCCGGGACACCAATCAGCCCCAGCATTTT,CASSTFRDTNQPQHF
TRBJ1-5,-,TRBV19,-,TGTGCCAGTAGTAACAGGGAGAATCAGCCCCAGCATTTT,CASSNRENQPQHF
TRBJ2-5,TRBD2,TRBV5-1,-,TGCGCCAGCAGCTTAGCGGGAGGAGAGACCCAGTACTTC,CASSLAGGETQYF
TRBJ1-1,-,TRBV7-9,few,TGTGCCAGCATGGGGGGTTGGGAAAACACTGAAGCTTTCTTT,CASMGGWENTEAFF
TRBJ2-5,-,TRBV18,-,TGTGCCAGCTCACCAGCCGAACAAGAGACCCAGTACTTC,CASSPAEQETQYF
TRBJ1-6,-,TRBV5-4,-,TGTGCCAGCAGCCCGGGGGGGGAAAGCTCCTATAATTCACCCCTCCACTTT,CASSPGGESSYNSPLHF